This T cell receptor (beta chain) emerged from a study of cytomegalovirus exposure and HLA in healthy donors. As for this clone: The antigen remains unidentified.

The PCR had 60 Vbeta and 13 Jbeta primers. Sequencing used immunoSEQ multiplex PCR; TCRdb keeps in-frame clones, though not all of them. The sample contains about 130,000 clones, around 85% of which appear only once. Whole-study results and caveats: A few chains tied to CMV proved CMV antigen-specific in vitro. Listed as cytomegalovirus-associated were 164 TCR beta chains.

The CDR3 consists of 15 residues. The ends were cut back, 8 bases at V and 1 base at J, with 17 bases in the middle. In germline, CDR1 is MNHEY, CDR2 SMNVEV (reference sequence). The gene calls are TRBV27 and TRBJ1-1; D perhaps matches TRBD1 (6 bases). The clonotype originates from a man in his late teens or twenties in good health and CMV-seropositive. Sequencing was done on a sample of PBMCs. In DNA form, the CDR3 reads TGTGCCAGCTATTCCTCCCGGACAGCGAACACTGAAGCTTTCTTT. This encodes CASYSSRTANTEAFF.